These T cell receptor beta chains were read from a single sample in a study of cytomegalovirus exposure and HLA in healthy donors. The protocol was immunoSEQ multiplex PCR, while the TCRdb copy is restricted to in-frame clones and leaves out a portion. The data contain around 140,000 clones, 77% of them singletons. Source material: PBMCs. The receptor set was obtained from a male donor in good health and CMV-seronegative. CDR3s include the opening cysteine and the closing phenylalanine or tryptophan. D genes are given only for firm matches. Part of the rows lack a size; the others show once, few, many or a class for expanded clones.

>TRBJ1-2|.|TRBV10-3|TRBD1
TGTGCCATCAGTGAGGACAGGGTTTATGGCTACACCTTC
CAISEDRVYGYTF
>TRBJ2-5|.|TRBV5-1|TRBD2
TGCGCCAGCAGCCGGATAGCGGGGGGGCGGGAGACCCAGTACTTC
CASSRIAGGRETQYF
>TRBJ2-2|.|TRBV9|.
TGTGCCAGCAGCGGTTATAACACCGGGGAGCTGTTTTTT
CASSGYNTGELFF
>TRBJ2-1|.|TRBV6-1|TRBD2
TGTGCCATAATTATCCGAGCTAGCGGCAATGAGCAGTTCTTC
CAIIIRASGNEQFF
>TRBJ1-2|.|TRBV2|.
TGTGCCAGCAGAGAGAATACAGGATCTGGCTACACCTTC
CASRENTGSGYTF
>TRBJ2-3|few|TRBV1|.
TGCACCAGCAGCCAAGATCCCGCGGGGGGCGCGGGAGATACGCAGTATTTT
CTSSQDPAGGAGDTQYF
>TRBJ2-7|.|TRBV6-5|TRBD2
TGTGCCAGCAGTGCTAGCGGGACTACCTACGAGCAGTACTTC
CASSASGTTYEQYF
>TRBJ2-1|.|TRBV7-8|TRBD2
TGTGCCAGCAGCTTATTGGGACTAGCGGCCAGCGAGCAGTTCTTC
CASSLLGLAASEQFF
>TRBJ2-1|once|TRBV10-3|TRBD1
TGTGCCATCACCGGGACAGGGGTTAATGAGCAGTTCTTC
CAITGTGVNEQFF
>TRBJ1-3|.|TRBV4-2|.
TGTGCCAGCAGCCAAGATGGCAACTCTGGAAACACCATATATTTT
CASSQDGNSGNTIYF
>TRBJ2-4|.|TRBV5-6|.
TGTGCCAGCAGCTGGCTCGGACAGAAAAACATTCAGTACTTC
CASSWLGQKNIQYF
>TRBJ2-3|.|TRBV10-1|TRBD1
TGCGCCAGCAGTCTGGGACAAGGGGGCGCAGATACGCAGTATTTT
CASSLGQGGADTQYF
>TRBJ1-1|.|TRBV6-6|TRBD1
TGTGCCAGCAGTTACTCTAGGGGGCGCCGGGGCACTGAAGCTTTCTTT
CASSYSRGRRGTEAFF
>TRBJ2-6|.|TRBV6-6|TRBD1
TGTGCCAGCGTCAGGGGGTCCGGGGCCAACGTCCTGACTTTC
CASVRGSGANVLTF
>TRBJ1-1|.|TRBV7-9|TRBD1
TGTGCCAGCTCCCAGGGGGGCACTGAAGCTTTCTTT
CASSQGGTEAFF
>TRBJ1-2|.|TRBV7-9|.
TGTTCCAGCAGCTTAGTGTCTGGGGGGAACTATGGCTACACCTTC
CSSSLVSGGNYGYTF
>TRBJ2-2|once|TRBV7-3|.
TGTGCCAGCAGCCCCCATCCGACGGGTTCGAACACCGGGGAGCTGTTTTTT
CASSPHPTGSNTGELFF
>TRBJ2-2|.|TRBV7-2|TRBD2
TGTGCCAGCAGCTTAGGGGCTAGCGGGGGGACGAACACCGGGGAGCTGTTTTTT
CASSLGASGGTNTGELFF
>TRBJ2-2|.|TRBV4-2|.
TGTGCCAGCAGCCAAGATCGGTTGAACACCGGGGAGCTGTTTTTT
CASSQDRLNTGELFF
>TRBJ2-5|.|TRBV7-8|TRBD2
TGTGCCAGCAGCTCTTCTAGCGGGGGAATGCAAGAGACCCAGTACTTC
CASSSSSGGMQETQYF
>TRBJ2-5|.|TRBV5-1|.
TGCGCCAGCAGCGCCCGCGGACAGTCGGAGACCCAGTACTTC
CASSARGQSETQYF
>TRBJ2-7|.|TRBV5-1|.
TGCGCCAGCAGGGAGGATGATCTACGAGCGCAGTACTTC
CASREDDLRAQYF
>TRBJ1-1|.|TRBV7-9|TRBD1
TGTGCCAGCAGCTCCCTTACAGGGGTTAACACTGAAGCTTTCTTT
CASSSLTGVNTEAFF
>TRBJ2-1|.|TRBV18|TRBD1
TGTGCCAGCTCACGCCCCGGGACAGGGGTAAACAATGAGCAGTTCTTC
CASSRPGTGVNNEQFF
>TRBJ1-4|.|TRBV7-2|.
TGTGCCAGCGGCCCAAGTGGAGGGAATGGAGAAAAACTGTTTTTT
CASGPSGGNGEKLFF
>TRBJ1-4|.|TRBV7-9|TRBD1
TGTGCCAGCAGCACCCGAGGACAGGGGTCTAATGAAAAACTGTTTTTT
CASSTRGQGSNEKLFF
>TRBJ2-7|.|TRBV7-9|TRBD1
TGTGCCAGCAGCCCGGCCGACGACAGGGTCCACGAGCAGTACTTC
CASSPADDRVHEQYF
>TRBJ2-7|few|TRBV7-7|TRBD1
TGTGCTAGCAGCATCGACAGGGTTGGAGAGCAGTACTTC
CASSIDRVGEQYF
>TRBJ2-1|few|TRBV15|TRBD1
TGTGCCACCAGGGCGGCAGGGGGAAGGTCCTACAATGAGCAGTTCTTC
CATRAAGGRSYNEQFF
>TRBJ2-5|.|TRBV9|TRBD2
TGTGCCAGCAGCGTAGAGGGACTAGCGGGAGTAGGCCAAGAGACCCAGTACTTC
CASSVEGLAGVGQETQYF
>TRBJ2-3|.|TRBV7-3|TRBD2
TGTGCCAGCAGCTTGGGAGGTCGCGGGGGGCTTTCAGATACGCAGTATTTT
CASSLGGRGGLSDTQYF
>TRBJ1-2|few|TRBV28|TRBD1
TGTGCCAGCAGCTCAGGGACAGGGGGGAGGTATGGCTACACCTTC
CASSSGTGGRYGYTF
>TRBJ2-2|.|TRBV19|TRBD2
TGTGCCAGTAGTCCCCGTGGTAGCGGGAGCCCCGGGGAGCTGTTTTTT
CASSPRGSGSPGELFF
>TRBJ2-6|.|TRBV2|TRBD1
TGTGCCAGCCTATCGGGACAGAACTCTGGGGCCAACGTCCTGACTTTC
CASLSGQNSGANVLTF
>TRBJ1-1|.|TRBV19|TRBD1
TGTGCCAGTAGTATAGAAAGGGACAGGGGCATGAACACTGAAGCTTTCTTT
CASSIERDRGMNTEAFF
>TRBJ2-7|.|TRBV18|TRBD2
TGTGCCAGCTCACCAGAACTAGCGGGAGTTCGCGAGCAGTACTTC
CASSPELAGVREQYF
>TRBJ2-2|.|TRBV7-2|.
TGTGCCAGCAGCCCCCGGATTCGGGACACCGGGGAGCTGTTTTTT
CASSPRIRDTGELFF
>TRBJ2-7|.|TRBV5-8|TRBD2
TGTGCCAGCAGCCGAGGACTAGACTCCTACGAGCAGTACTTC
CASSRGLDSYEQYF
>TRBJ1-1|.|TRBV18|TRBD1
TGTGCCAGCTCACCATCCGGACAGGGGGCGAGCACTGAAGCTTTCTTT
CASSPSGQGASTEAFF
>TRBJ2-5|.|TRBV5-6|.
TGTGCCAGCAGCTTCGGTGATGCTGGAGAGACCCAGTACTTC
CASSFGDAGETQYF
>TRBJ2-2|.|TRBV19|TRBD2
TGTGCCAGTAGTGAACGTAGTAGCGGGAGGGCCGGCACCGGGGAGCTGTTTTTT
CASSERSSGRAGTGELFF
>TRBJ2-1|.|TRBV6-5|.
TGTGCCAGCAGTTTCCGGGGGGCGCGACGCAATGAGCAGTTCTTC
CASSFRGARRNEQFF
>TRBJ2-1|.|TRBV27|.
TGTGCCAGCAGTTTCCAGGGTCATGGGGATCAATCCTACAATGAGCAGTTCTTC
CASSFQGHGDQSYNEQFF
>TRBJ1-2|.|TRBV29-1|TRBD1
TGCAGCACTCTTCCGGGACAGAACTATGGCTACACCTTC
CSTLPGQNYGYTF
>TRBJ2-1|few|TRBV6-5|.
TGTGCCAGCAGCCCCTTAGGGGCGGCGGTCAATGAGCAGTTCTTC
CASSPLGAAVNEQFF
>TRBJ1-3|.|TRBV4-1|.
TGCGCCAGCAGACCGCAAGTCCAGGCCTTCTCTGGAAACACCATATATTTT
CASRPQVQAFSGNTIYF
>TRBJ2-3|.|TRBV14|TRBD2
TGTGCCAGCAGCCCCCTTAGCGGGAGAGGGTTGGATACGCAGTATTTT
CASSPLSGRGLDTQYF
>TRBJ2-7|.|TRBV7-9|.
TGTGCCAGCAGCTTAGGAGGGGGGGCCTACGAGCAGTACTTC
CASSLGGGAYEQYF
>TRBJ2-5|.|TRBV18|TRBD1
TGTGCCAGCTCACCACACAGGGGGCTTGAGACCCAGTACTTC
CASSPHRGLETQYF